Listed below are T cell receptor beta chains from one sample, sequenced in a study of T cells after yellow fever vaccination. TCRdb fed the 5' RACE reads into MiXCR, producing one record per CDR3 protein. Of approximately 260,000 distinct CDR3 sequences in the sample, under 15% were seen once. Sequencing was performed on CD4+ T cells sorted from PBMCs, taken 45 days after the yellow fever booster vaccination. Receptor source: a man aged 25 to 45 who received the YFV17D yellow fever vaccine. Each CDR3 is given with its conserved first and last residue. Expanded clones get a size class; other rows say once, few or many, or leave the size out.

CDR3 length: 14; J gene: TRBJ2-1; V gene: TRBV6-2/TRBV6-3; clone size: .; CDR3 protein: CASIKWGSSYEQFF
CDR3 length: 12; J gene: TRBJ1-1; V gene: TRBV6-5; clone size: few; CDR3 protein: CAAPPLGTEAFF
CDR3 length: 12; J gene: TRBJ2-3; V gene: TRBV29-1; clone size: .; CDR3 protein: CSAGLSTDTQYF
CDR3 length: 12; J gene: TRBJ2-1; V gene: TRBV6-2/TRBV6-3; clone size: few; CDR3 protein: CASWGVGDEQFF
CDR3 length: 16; J gene: TRBJ2-5; V gene: TRBV27; clone size: .; CDR3 protein: CASSLRAFAEQETQYF
CDR3 length: 15; J gene: TRBJ2-3; V gene: TRBV20-1; clone size: few; CDR3 protein: CSARDPLQGTDTQYF
CDR3 length: 14; J gene: TRBJ1-1; V gene: TRBV4-3; clone size: few; CDR3 protein: CASSAQWGNTEAFF
CDR3 length: 23; J gene: TRBJ2-2; V gene: TRBV25-1; clone size: once; CDR3 protein: CASSESFANRDRDTIPNTGELFF
CDR3 length: 14; J gene: TRBJ2-7; V gene: TRBV20-1; clone size: .; CDR3 protein: CSAEGGRGTYEQYF
CDR3 length: 17; J gene: TRBJ2-5; V gene: TRBV7-2; clone size: few; CDR3 protein: CASSLRWSGAGPETQYF
CDR3 length: 14; J gene: TRBJ2-3; V gene: TRBV15; clone size: .; CDR3 protein: CATSLPGGGDTQYF
CDR3 length: 13; J gene: TRBJ2-1; V gene: TRBV6-4; clone size: .; CDR3 protein: CASSREDRNEQFF
CDR3 length: 15; J gene: TRBJ2-7; V gene: TRBV10-3; clone size: few; CDR3 protein: CAISLTSGASYEQYF
CDR3 length: 17; J gene: TRBJ2-6; V gene: TRBV7-6; clone size: few; CDR3 protein: CASSAGQGNSGANVLTF
CDR3 length: 14; J gene: TRBJ2-5; V gene: TRBV6-5; clone size: few; CDR3 protein: CASSSPGLAETQYF
CDR3 length: 18; J gene: TRBJ2-5; V gene: TRBV7-2; clone size: few; CDR3 protein: CASSLAFAGVPIRETQYF
CDR3 length: 13; J gene: TRBJ1-1; V gene: TRBV20-1; clone size: few; CDR3 protein: CSAPFSRNTEAFF
CDR3 length: 13; J gene: TRBJ2-2; V gene: TRBV6-1; clone size: many; CDR3 protein: CASRNRWPGELFF
CDR3 length: 12; J gene: TRBJ2-1; V gene: TRBV20-1; clone size: .; CDR3 protein: CSARPIQGEQFF
CDR3 length: 14; J gene: TRBJ1-3; V gene: TRBV20-1; clone size: .; CDR3 protein: CSAKSGGAGNTIYF
CDR3 length: 14; J gene: TRBJ1-2; V gene: TRBV4-2; clone size: .; CDR3 protein: CASSHLRGTYGYTF
CDR3 length: 14; J gene: TRBJ2-7; V gene: TRBV5-1; clone size: .; CDR3 protein: CASNRGQGMYEQYF
CDR3 length: 18; J gene: TRBJ2-5; V gene: TRBV5-1; clone size: few; CDR3 protein: CASSDGWLAGSSQETQYF
CDR3 length: 12; J gene: TRBJ2-1; V gene: TRBV4-2; clone size: few; CDR3 protein: CASSQDEPHQFF
CDR3 length: 19; J gene: TRBJ2-1; V gene: TRBV14; clone size: .; CDR3 protein: CASSQPDRGLFSSYNEQFF
CDR3 length: 16; J gene: TRBJ2-7; V gene: TRBV7-2; clone size: .; CDR3 protein: CASSLLPGGKSYEQYF
CDR3 length: 15; J gene: TRBJ2-7; V gene: TRBV27; clone size: .; CDR3 protein: CASSLSLAVSYEQYF
CDR3 length: 13; J gene: TRBJ2-7; V gene: TRBV30; clone size: .; CDR3 protein: CAWSLGMRYEQYF
CDR3 length: 12; J gene: TRBJ2-1; V gene: TRBV3-1; clone size: few; CDR3 protein: CASSQVRSEQFF
CDR3 length: 16; J gene: TRBJ2-5; V gene: TRBV3-1; clone size: .; CDR3 protein: CASSQAPGTDQETQYF
CDR3 length: 13; J gene: TRBJ2-1; V gene: TRBV11-3; clone size: few; CDR3 protein: CASSKLAGNEQFF
CDR3 length: 17; J gene: TRBJ1-4; V gene: TRBV7-9; clone size: .; CDR3 protein: CASSPRDRVPLPEKLFF
CDR3 length: 13; J gene: TRBJ2-2; V gene: TRBV12-3/TRBV12-4; clone size: few; CDR3 protein: CASSASYTGELFF
CDR3 length: 13; J gene: TRBJ1-1; V gene: TRBV5-1; clone size: few; CDR3 protein: CASSGGTASEAFF
CDR3 length: 14; J gene: TRBJ2-3; V gene: TRBV6-1; clone size: few; CDR3 protein: CASTQGTATDTQYF
CDR3 length: 14; J gene: TRBJ1-1; V gene: TRBV5-4; clone size: once; CDR3 protein: CASSLDRASTEAFF
CDR3 length: 17; J gene: TRBJ2-6; V gene: TRBV6-1; clone size: few; CDR3 protein: CASRPPGQGLGANVLTF
CDR3 length: 14; J gene: TRBJ2-7; V gene: TRBV12-3/TRBV12-4; clone size: .; CDR3 protein: CASSLRTASYEQYF
CDR3 length: 13; J gene: TRBJ2-7; V gene: TRBV6-2/TRBV6-3; clone size: .; CDR3 protein: CASLLAGDHEQYF